The 16 T cell receptor beta chains in this list originate from one sample, sequenced in a study of T cells in Graves' hyperthyroidism and ophthalmopathy. RNA transcripts served as the template for amplifying TCR beta CDR3 regions. During a first-round RT-PCR of the TCR CDR3, the HTBI primer set was used. TCRdb passed the multiplex PCR reads through MiXCR, listing each CDR3 protein once. The table records around 600,000 distinct CDR3 sequences, roughly 15% of them present only once. The source material was blood. The receptors were sampled from a woman between 50 and 59 years old with Graves' ophthalmopathy.

At least ten counts were recorded for this clonotype. This rearrangement joins TRBV6-2 or TRBV6-3 to TRBJ2-7; D unclear. The V gene's germline CDR1 is MNHEY and CDR2 SVGEGT. V dropped 2 bases and J dropped 0 bases, with 14 bases sitting between them. The CDR3 spans 16 residues. The CDR3 DNA sequence: TGTGCCAGCAGTTACCCGTCGCAGCTCTTCTCCTACGAGCAGTACTTC. Its protein product is CASSYPSQLFSYEQYF.

This clonotype was seen ten or more times. This chain uses TRBV28 with TRBJ1-5; no clear D. V was pared by 7 bases and J by 0 bases, with 10 bases between. This CDR3 comprises 14 residues. Germline CDR1 and CDR2: MDHEN and SYDVKM. CDR3: CASTKQLSNQPQHF. Written as DNA, the CDR3 is TGTGCCAGCACCAAACAGCTTAGCAATCAGCCCCAGCATTTT.

In its sample, this clonotype was seen many times. V usage is TRBV5-6 and J usage is TRBJ2-3; no firm D call. Per germline, CDR1 SGHDT and CDR2 YYEEEE. V was shortened by 0 bases and J by 2 bases, with 10 bases between the two germline ends. CDR3 length: 15 residues. CDR3 sequence reads: CASSLAGVNTDTQYF. In DNA, the CDR3 is TGTGCCAGCAGCTTGGCTGGAGTCAACACAGATACGCAGTATTTT.

This clonotype was recorded at least ten times. This chain links TRBV19 with TRBJ2-2; D unresolved. The CDR3 runs to 14 residues. Germline V gives CDR1 LNHDA, CDR2 SQIVND (reference sequence). Trimming cost V 3 bases and J 1 base, with 6 bases left between them. The CDR3 loop reads CASSIRQNTGELFF. CDR3 DNA sequence: TGTGCCAGTAGTATCCGACAGAACACCGGGGAGCTGTTTTTT.

This clonotype was observed a single time. Possible read error: a much larger clone is one base away. The V gene is TRBV5-1, the J gene TRBJ2-1; unclear D gene. CDR1 and CDR2 (germline): SGHRS, YFSETQ. This CDR3 comprises 14 residues. CDR3 loop: CANSLAGSRFEQFF. For the CDR3, the DNA is TGCGCCAACAGCTTGGCAGGTAGTAGGTTTGAGCAGTTCTTC.

The sample holds many counts of this clonotype. The chain links TRBV11-2 to TRBJ1-4; D is undetermined. Between the trimmed V and J ends, which lost 2 bases and 4 bases, there was a span of 14 bases. The CDR3 runs 16 residues. Germline V gene data show CDR1 as SGHAT and CDR2 as FQNNGV. CDR3 residues: CASSLLQIYDNEKLFF. As DNA, the CDR3 is TGTGCCAGCAGCTTACTACAGATTTACGATAATGAAAAACTGTTTTTT.

The chain employs TRBV29-1 and TRBJ2-1; D is ambiguous. CDR3 length equals 18 residues. V lost 0 bases, J lost 3 bases, and 21 bases lay in between. The germline gives CDR1 SQVTM, CDR2 ANQGSEA. CDR3 sequence (DNA): TGCAGCGTTGAAGATCGACGGCCGCGGAGCAATTACTACAATGAGCAGTTCTTC. This encodes CSVEDRRPRSNYYNEQFF.

This clonotype was seen many times. V usage is TRBV7-3 and J usage is TRBJ2-3; D is unclear. This CDR3 has 14 amino acids. The ends were cut back, 2 bases at V and 7 bases at J, with 13 bases in the middle. CDR1 and CDR2 (germline): SGHTA, FQGTGA. The DNA for the CDR3 is TGTGCCAGCAGCTTAGGTCTAGGTGATAATACGCAGTATTTT. Translation gives CASSLGLGDNTQYF.

This clonotype was detected ten times or more. The rearrangement uses TRBV7-9 and TRBJ2-7; tentative D call: TRBD2 (6 bases). Trimming pared 5 bases from V and 5 bases from J, leaving 16 bases between. This CDR3 region has 14 residues. Germline V CDR1 and CDR2: SEHNR, FQNEAQ (reference sequence). The CDR3 coding sequence is TGTGCCAGCAGCCCTAGACTAGTAGGAAACGAGCAGTACTTC. Protein: CASSPRLVGNEQYF. Full variable domain (outside the CDR3, taken from reference TRBV7-9 and TRBJ2-7): DTGVSQNPRHKITKRGQNVTFRCDPISEHNRLYWYRQTLGQGPEFLTYFQNEAQLEKSRLLSDRFSAERPKGSFSTLEIQRTEQGDSAMYLCASSPRLVGNEQYFGPGTRLTVT.

This sequence joins TRBV4-1 and TRBJ2-7; the match to TRBD2 covers 8 bases. This CDR3 has 16 residues. Trimming cost V 3 bases and J 2 bases; bases outside gene matches: 9. Germline V gene lookup returns CDR1 MGHRA and CDR2 YSYEKL. The CDR3 sequence: CASSQEAPGLAYEQYF. CDR3 nucleotide sequence: TGCGCCAGCAGCCAGGAAGCGCCGGGACTAGCCTACGAGCAGTACTTC.

This clonotype was seen many times. The chain carries TRBV20-1 and TRBJ1-5; no clear D gene. V dropped 0 bases and J dropped 6 bases, with 12 bases sitting between them. This CDR3 comprises 14 residues. CDR1 is DFQATT and CDR2 is SNEGSKA in the germline V gene (reference sequence). DNA for the CDR3: TGCAGTGCTAGAGATAGGAGGGTTCGTCAGCCCCAGCATTTT. Encoded protein: CSARDRRVRQPQHF.

This chain's CDR3 is CASSLQPTSTDTQYF. In nucleotides, the CDR3 is TGTGCCAGCAGCTTACAGCCGACTAGCACAGATACGCAGTATTTT. The genes are TRBV7-3 and TRBJ2-3; D is undetermined. This CDR3 is 15 amino acids long. V lost 2 bases and J 0 bases, leaving 9 bases between the germline ends. Germline V CDR1 and CDR2: SGHTA, FQGTGA.

This clonotype was detected ten times or more. V gene TRBV12-3 or TRBV12-4 combines with J gene TRBJ2-1; possible D gene TRBD2, 6 bases. This CDR3 spans 12 amino acids. The germline V and J ends were trimmed by 6 bases and 8 bases, with 11 bases remaining between them. CDR3 nucleotide sequence: TGTGCCAGCAGCCGGTCGGGGGATGAGCAGTTCTTC. Its protein product is CASSRSGDEQFF.

The V call is TRBV2, the J call TRBJ1-4; 10 bases align to TRBD1. Trimming removed 5 bases from V and 4 bases from J; junction bases left unmatched: 10. CDR3 length: 17 amino acids. Germline V lookup: CDR1 SNHLY, CDR2 FYNNEI. CDR3 nucleotide sequence: TGTGCCAGCAGTCTCGCTCCGAGGGACAGGGGTAATGAAAAACTGTTTTTT. This sequence encodes CASSLAPRDRGNEKLFF.

This clonotype was found many times. This chain links TRBV28 with TRBJ2-1; TRBD2 is a possible D gene (6 bases). The CDR3 covers 15 residues. Germline CDR1 MDHEN, CDR2 SYDVKM. Trimming took off 3 bases at V and 10 bases at J, with 19 bases between the two ends. Here the CDR3 DNA reads TGTGCCAGCAGTTTTGCTTACTCGGGAGAAATAGAGCAGTTCTTC. It is translated as CASSFAYSGEIEQFF.

This clonotype was recorded at least ten times. This chain links TRBV29-1 with TRBJ1-1, with a tentative D call TRBD1 (6 bases). The CDR3 is 16 residues long. The V and J ends lost 6 bases and 0 bases respectively, with 20 bases between them. Germline V CDR1 and CDR2: SQVTM, ANQGSEA. The CDR3 spells CSVMSTRGLMNTEAFF. In DNA form, the CDR3 reads TGCAGCGTCATGTCAACCAGGGGTCTTATGAACACTGAAGCTTTCTTT.